The T cell receptor (beta chain) described here comes from a study of control samples from healthy donors and cancer patients. This CDR3 has 16 amino acids. V lost 5 bases, J lost 8 bases, and 14 bases stayed unmatched. Per the germline V gene, CDR1 is SGHRS and CDR2 is YFSETQ. Assay: immunoSEQ multiplex PCR; the TCRdb copy retains only in-frame clones and omits some. The data show tens of thousands of clones, with approximately 89% seen just once and 1.6% held by the top ten. The TCR originated in a man aged 35 to 55 with colorectal cancer. Material for sequencing was PBMCs. The gene calls are TRBV5-1 and TRBJ2-1, with 9 bases identical to TRBD1. As DNA, the CDR3 is TGCGCCAGCAGATTGCCCTCCGGGACAGGGACGGATGAGCAGTTCTTC. This sequence encodes CASRLPSGTGTDEQFF.